The sequence of this T cell receptor (beta chain) was determined in a study of blood T cell repertoires in COVID-19. At the level of the study: PBMCs, B-cell-depleted T cells, or T cells provided the cDNA or gDNA that made up the material.

Profiling relied on immunoSEQ multiplex PCR, and the TCRdb table lists in-frame clones only, not all of them. The table includes around 200,000 clones, over 75% detected once. Enrolled through a virtual design, the participants were between roughly 18 and 100 years of age and came from about two dozen US areas. Cohorts were assigned according to the clinical history that participants reported. Recovered status in Cohort 3 required two negative PCRs, clearance, or symptom resolution. The J segment lost 15 bases and the V segment lost 0 bases, leaving 12 bases of the junction unmatched. The CDR3 covers 14 residues. Germline-derived CDR1 and CDR2 are SGDLS and YYNGEE.

V gene TRBV9 combines with J gene TRBJ1-5, with 7 positions matching TRBD1. The receptor was isolated from a woman younger than 30 who had recovered from COVID-19. Sequenced sample: PBMCs or T cells enriched from blood (not recorded which). The CDR3 region has the DNA TGTGCCAGCAGCGTAGAAAGGACAGGAGATACGAGGCATTTT. This sequence encodes CASSVERTGDTRHF.